The T cell receptor (beta chain) under discussion was sequenced for a study of technical replicates of blood from several donors. This clone was seen only once. From germline, CDR1 is LGHNA and CDR2 YNFKEQ. With 2 bases clipped from V and 5 bases from J, the junction kept 4 bases outside the gene matches. The CDR3 extends over 16 amino acids. The assay was immunoSEQ multiplex PCR, and TCRdb's table has in-frame clones only and misses some. The sample contains about 84,000 clones, roughly 98% of which appear only once. This receptor was identified in a human donor in good health. The chain recombines TRBV4-2 with TRBJ2-3, with 13 bases matching TRBD2. What was sequenced was T cells isolated from PBMCs. The CDR3 sequence: CASSQQTSGGLDTQYF. The CDR3 DNA sequence: TGTGCCAGCAGCCAACAGACTAGCGGGGGGTTAGATACGCAGTATTTT.